This T cell receptor beta chain was retrieved from a study of blood T cell repertoires in COVID-19. Study overall: The samples span acute and convalescent COVID-19 from the United States, Italy and Spain. PBMCs, B-cell-depleted T cells, or T cells were the source of the cDNA or gDNA that made up the material.

In the authors' methods: Counts of nucleated cells, estimated from reference gene primer amplification, were obtained. Profiling relied on immunoSEQ multiplex PCR, and the TCRdb table lists in-frame clones only, not all of them. The V and J calls and clone size are taken from that table; D and trimming were inferred from the DNA. The sample consists of a few hundred thousand clones, roughly 90% of them appearing once. The CDR3 spans 15 residues. V was pared by 3 bases and J by 3 bases, with 7 bases of the junction left unmatched. Germline V gene sequence: CDR1 SGHDN, CDR2 FVKESK. What was sequenced was peripheral blood. The sequence was obtained from a woman aged 60-75 years with acute or convalescent COVID-19. This chain connects TRBV14 to TRBJ2-7; 8 nucleotides align to TRBD1. CDR3 DNA: TGTGCCAGCAGCCACAGGGACAGGATTTACTACGAGCAGTACTTC. It yields the protein CASSHRDRIYYEQYF.